The T cell receptor beta chain described here comes from a study of identical twins. This clonotype was observed a few times. Only healthy Caucasians were included as donors. Via MiXCR, TCRdb re-called the 5' RACE reads, giving one row per CDR3 protein. The sample shows some 630,000 distinct CDR3 sequences, under 8.5% of them seen only once. These data also formed part of another study, on yellow fever vaccine responses in identical twins.

The source material was PBMCs. The source is a woman under 30 in good health.

CDR3 loop: CASSFGSRGPSAEETQYF. The CDR3 bases are TGCGCCAGCAGCTTTGGGAGTCGAGGTCCTAGCGCAGAAGAGACCCAGTACTTC. The chain has TRBV5-1 and TRBJ2-5; TRBD2 might be the D (6 bases). CDR3 length: 18 amino acids. Germline-derived CDR1 and CDR2 are SGHRS and YFSETQ. The ends were cut back, 2 bases at V and 3 bases at J, with 23 bases in the middle.